The entry below gives a single T cell receptor (beta chain) sequence along with its context. This specimen comes from a study of OX40 agonist ivuxolimab in advanced cancers. Data came from immunoSEQ multiplex PCR; TCRdb stores just in-frame clones and leaves some out. The sample consists of 80,000 or so clones, approximately 89% of them appearing once. V was clipped by 1 base and J by 0 bases, with 5 bases between them. This CDR3 comprises 15 residues. Germline values: CDR1 SGHRS, CDR2 YFSETQ. The clonotype originates from an adult with an advanced solid tumor such as melanoma, head and neck, liver or kidney cancer. The chain combines TRBV5-1 with TRBJ1-6; D is possibly TRBD1 (5 bases). The sample here was CD4+ or CD8+ T cells sorted from blood, taken in a trial of the OX40 agonist ivuxolimab. CDR3 coding DNA: TGCGCCAGCAGCTTGCAGGGCTCCTATAATTCACCCCTCCACTTT. Encoded protein: CASSLQGSYNSPLHF.